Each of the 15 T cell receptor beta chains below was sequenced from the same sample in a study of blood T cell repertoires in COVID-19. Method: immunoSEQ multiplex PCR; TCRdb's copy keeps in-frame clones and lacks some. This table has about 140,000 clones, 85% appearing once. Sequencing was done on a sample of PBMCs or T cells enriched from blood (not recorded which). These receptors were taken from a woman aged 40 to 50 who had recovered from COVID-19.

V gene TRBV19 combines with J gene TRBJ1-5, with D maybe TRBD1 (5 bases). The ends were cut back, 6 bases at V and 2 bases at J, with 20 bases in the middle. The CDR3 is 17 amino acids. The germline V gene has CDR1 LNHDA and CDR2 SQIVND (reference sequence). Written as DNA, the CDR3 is TGTGCCAGTAGGGGTATACTTCAGGGTAGGGGCAATCAGCCCCAGCATTTT. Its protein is CASRGILQGRGNQPQHF.

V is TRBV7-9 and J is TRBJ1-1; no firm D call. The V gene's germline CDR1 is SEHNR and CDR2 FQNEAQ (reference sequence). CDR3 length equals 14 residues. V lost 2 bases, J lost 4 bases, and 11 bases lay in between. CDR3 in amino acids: CASSLSGLSTEAFF. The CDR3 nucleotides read TGTGCCAGCAGCTTATCGGGTTTATCCACTGAAGCTTTCTTT. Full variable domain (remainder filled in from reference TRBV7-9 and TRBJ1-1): DTGVSQNPRHKITKRGQNVTFRCDPISEHNRLYWYRQTLGQGPEFLTYFQNEAQLEKSRLLSDRFSAERPKGSFSTLEIQRTEQGDSAMYLCASSLSGLSTEAFFGQGTRLTVV.

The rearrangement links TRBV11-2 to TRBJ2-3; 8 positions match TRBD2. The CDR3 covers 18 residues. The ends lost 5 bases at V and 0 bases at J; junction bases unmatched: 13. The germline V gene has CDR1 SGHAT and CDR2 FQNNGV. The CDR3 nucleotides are TGTGCCAGCAGCCAAACCGTCCTAGCGGGTACTAGCACAGATACGCAGTATTTT. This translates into CASSQTVLAGTSTDTQYF. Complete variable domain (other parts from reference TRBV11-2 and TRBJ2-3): EAGVAQSPRYKIIEKRQSVAFWCNPISGHATLYWYQQILGQGPKLLIQFQNNGVVDDSQLPKDRFSAERLKGVDSTLKIQPAKLEDSAVYLCASSQTVLAGTSTDTQYFGPGTRLTVL.

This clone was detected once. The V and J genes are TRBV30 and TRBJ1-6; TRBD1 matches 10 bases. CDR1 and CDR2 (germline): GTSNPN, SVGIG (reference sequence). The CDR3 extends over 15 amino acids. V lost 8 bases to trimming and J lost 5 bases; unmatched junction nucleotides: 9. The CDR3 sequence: CAASAGQGNNSPLHF. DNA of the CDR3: TGTGCCGCCTCGGCGGGACAGGGGAATAATTCACCCCTCCACTTT.

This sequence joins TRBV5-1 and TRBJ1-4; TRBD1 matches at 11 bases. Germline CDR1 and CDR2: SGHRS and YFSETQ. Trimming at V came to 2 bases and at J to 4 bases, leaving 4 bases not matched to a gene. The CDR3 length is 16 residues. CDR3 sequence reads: CASSFGTGGFNEKLFF. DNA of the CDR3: TGCGCCAGCAGCTTCGGGACAGGGGGGTTTAATGAAAAACTGTTTTTT.

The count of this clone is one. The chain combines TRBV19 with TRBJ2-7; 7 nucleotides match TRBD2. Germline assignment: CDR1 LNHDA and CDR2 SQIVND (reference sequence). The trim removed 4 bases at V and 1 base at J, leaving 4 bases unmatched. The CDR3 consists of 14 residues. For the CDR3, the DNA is TGTGCCAGTAGTAGGGTAGCGGGTTCCTACGAGCAGTACTTC. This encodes CASSRVAGSYEQYF.

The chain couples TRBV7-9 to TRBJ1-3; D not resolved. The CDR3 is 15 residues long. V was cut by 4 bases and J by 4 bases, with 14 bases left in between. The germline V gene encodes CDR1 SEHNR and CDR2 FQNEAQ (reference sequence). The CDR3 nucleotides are TGTGCCAGCAGCTCCCGCGGAGCCCTGGGAAACACCATATATTTT. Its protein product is CASSSRGALGNTIYF.

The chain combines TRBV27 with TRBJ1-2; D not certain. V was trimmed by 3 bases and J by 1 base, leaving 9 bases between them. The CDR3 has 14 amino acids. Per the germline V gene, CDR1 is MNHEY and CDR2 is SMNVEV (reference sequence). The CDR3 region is CASSFEGGNYGYTF. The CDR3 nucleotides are TGTGCCAGCAGTTTCGAGGGCGGTAACTATGGCTACACCTTC.

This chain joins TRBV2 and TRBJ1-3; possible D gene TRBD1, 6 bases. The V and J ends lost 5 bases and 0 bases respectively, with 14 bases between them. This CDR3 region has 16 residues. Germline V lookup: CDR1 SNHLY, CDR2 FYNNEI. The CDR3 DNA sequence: TGTGCCAGCAGTCTGTTACAGGGCTACTCTGGAAACACCATATATTTT. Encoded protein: CASSLLQGYSGNTIYF. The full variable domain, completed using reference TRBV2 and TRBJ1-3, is EPEVTQTPSHQVTQMGQEVILRCVPISNHLYFYWYRQILGQKVEFLVSFYNNEISEKSEIFDDQFSVERPDGSNFTLKIRSTKLEDSAMYFCASSLLQGYSGNTIYFGEGSWLTVV.

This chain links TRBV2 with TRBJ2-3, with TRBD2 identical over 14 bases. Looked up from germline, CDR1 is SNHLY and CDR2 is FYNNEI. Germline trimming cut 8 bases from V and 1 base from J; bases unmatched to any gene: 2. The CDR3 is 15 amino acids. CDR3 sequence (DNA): TGTGCCAGCGGGGGACTAGCGGGAGGCACAGATACGCAGTATTTT. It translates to CASGGLAGGTDTQYF.

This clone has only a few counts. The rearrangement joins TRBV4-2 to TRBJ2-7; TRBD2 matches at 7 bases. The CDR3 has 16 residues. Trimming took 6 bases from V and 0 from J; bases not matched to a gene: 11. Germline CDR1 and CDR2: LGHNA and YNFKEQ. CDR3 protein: CASSPGGFSSSYEQYF. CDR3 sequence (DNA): TGTGCCAGCAGTCCCGGGGGGTTCTCTAGCTCCTACGAGCAGTACTTC.

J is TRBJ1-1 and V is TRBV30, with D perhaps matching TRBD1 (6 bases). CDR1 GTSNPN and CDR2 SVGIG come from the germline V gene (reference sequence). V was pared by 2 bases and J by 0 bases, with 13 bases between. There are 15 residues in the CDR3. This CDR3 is CAWSPSGTLNTEAFF. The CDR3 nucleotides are TGTGCCTGGAGTCCGAGCGGGACACTGAACACTGAAGCTTTCTTT.

The CDR3 region is CASRQPTGWYTGELFF. CDR3 bases: TGTGCCAGCAGACAGCCCACAGGGTGGTACACCGGGGAGCTGTTTTTT. This chain links TRBV11-2 with TRBJ2-2, with a tentative D call TRBD1 (6 bases). The CDR3 loop spans 16 amino acids. Germline-derived CDR1 and CDR2 are SGHAT and FQNNGV. V was trimmed by 6 bases and J by 3 bases, leaving 17 bases between them.

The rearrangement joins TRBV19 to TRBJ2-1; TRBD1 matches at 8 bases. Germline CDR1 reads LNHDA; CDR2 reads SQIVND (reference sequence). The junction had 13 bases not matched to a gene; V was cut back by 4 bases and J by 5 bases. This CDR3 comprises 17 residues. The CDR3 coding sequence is TGTGCCAGTAGTACTGACAGGGGCACGGATTTAGACAATGAGCAGTTCTTC. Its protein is CASSTDRGTDLDNEQFF. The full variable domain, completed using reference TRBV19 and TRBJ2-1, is DGGITQSPKYLFRKEGQNVTLSCEQNLNHDAMYWYRQDPGQGLRLIYYSQIVNDFQKGDIAEGYSVSREKKESFPLTVTSAQKNPTAFYLCASSTDRGTDLDNEQFFGPGTRLTVL.

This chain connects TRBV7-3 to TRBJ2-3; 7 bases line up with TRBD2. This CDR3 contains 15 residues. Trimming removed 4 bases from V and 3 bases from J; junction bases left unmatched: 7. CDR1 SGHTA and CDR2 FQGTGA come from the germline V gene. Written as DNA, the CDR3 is TGTGCCAGCAGCTCCACGGGTAGCGGGACAGATACGCAGTATTTT. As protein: CASSSTGSGTDTQYF.